Below are 9 T cell receptor beta chains sequenced from a single sample in a study of cytomegalovirus exposure and HLA in healthy donors. PCR employed 60 Vbeta and 13 Jbeta primers. Profiled with immunoSEQ multiplex PCR; TCRdb holds only in-frame clones, not every one. This table has about 160,000 clones, approximately 80% appearing once. Sequences were obtained from PBMCs. These receptors came from a man aged 25-40 years in good health and CMV-seropositive.

This clone was counted between two and nine times. The genes are TRBV4-1 and TRBJ1-4, with D tentatively TRBD1 (5 bases). The CDR3 spans 15 residues. V gave up 5 bases and J gave up 8 bases, with 18 bases separating them. Germline CDR1 is MGHRA and CDR2 is YSYEKL. CDR3 DNA: TGCGCCAGCAGCGCACACTGGACACGAGACGAAAAACTGTTTTTT. Residues: CASSAHWTRDEKLFF.

This clone was seen a handful of times. This rearrangement joins TRBV28 to TRBJ2-3, with 10 bases fitting TRBD1. The CDR3 is 15 residues long. From germline, CDR1 is MDHEN and CDR2 SYDVKM. The trim removed 8 bases at V and 5 bases at J, leaving 10 bases unmatched. CDR3 protein: CASVGGTGVIDTQYF. CDR3 sequence (DNA): TGTGCCAGCGTTGGAGGGACAGGGGTGATAGATACGCAGTATTTT.

V and J are TRBV2 and TRBJ2-7; TRBD1 is a possible D gene (6 bases). The germline V gene encodes CDR1 SNHLY and CDR2 FYNNEI. The CDR3 totals 13 residues. The V end lost 6 bases, the J end lost 0 bases, and 9 bases lay between the germline ends. The CDR3 here is CASRGDNSYEQYF. The CDR3 DNA is TGTGCCAGCAGGGGGGACAACTCCTACGAGCAGTACTTC.

Only one count was recorded for this clone. The chain links TRBV2 to TRBJ1-5, with D unclear. The CDR3 runs to 15 residues. Per germline, CDR1 SNHLY and CDR2 FYNNEI. Trimming shortened V by 2 bases and J by 4 bases, and 12 bases separated the two germline ends. The CDR3: CASSETLQRNQPQHF. Here the CDR3 DNA reads TGTGCCAGCAGTGAAACGTTACAGAGAAATCAGCCCCAGCATTTT.

There are a few counts of this clone. This sequence joins TRBV19 and TRBJ1-5; 7 bases agree with TRBD1. The V gene end was trimmed by 3 bases and the J gene end by 1 base; junction bases not matched to a gene: 12. The CDR3 loop spans 18 amino acids. Germline V gene sequence: CDR1 LNHDA, CDR2 SQIVND (reference sequence). The CDR3 DNA sequence: TGTGCCAGTAGTATTTGGAGCGGGCGAGGGGGCAGCAATCAGCCCCAGCATTTT. Translated, it gives CASSIWSGRGGSNQPQHF.

In its sample, this clone was seen a few times. The CDR3 region has the DNA TGTGCCAGCAGTGAGTCAGGGCATGGCTACACCTTC. Its protein is CASSESGHGYTF. This chain connects TRBV2 to TRBJ1-2, with D tentatively TRBD1 (5 bases). V gave up 3 bases and J gave up 6 bases, with 8 bases separating them. There are 12 residues in the CDR3. Germline V lookup: CDR1 SNHLY, CDR2 FYNNEI.

This chain connects TRBV25-1 to TRBJ1-5, with no clear D. Per germline, CDR1 MGHDK and CDR2 SYGVNS. V lost 5 bases and J lost 4, with 15 bases in between. The CDR3 contains 15 residues. CDR3 nucleotides: TGTGCCAGCAGTTCCGACTCCCCTGGGAATCAGCCCCAGCATTTT. Protein: CASSSDSPGNQPQHF. Filled out from reference TRBV25-1 and TRBJ1-5, the complete variable domain reads EADIYQTPRYLVIGTGKKITLECSQTMGHDKMYWYQQDPGMELHLIHYSYGVNSTEKGDLSSESTVSRIRTEHFPLTLESARPSHTSQYLCASSSDSPGNQPQHFGDGTRLSIL.

The CDR3 loop reads CASSYDRTNYGYTF. CDR3 DNA: TGTGCCAGCAGTTACGACAGGACTAACTATGGCTACACCTTC. The genes are TRBV6-5 and TRBJ1-2, with D possibly TRBD1 on 6 matching bases. From germline, CDR1 is MNHEY and CDR2 SVGAGI. Trimming cost V 2 bases and J 0 bases, with 7 bases left between them. The CDR3 runs to 14 residues.

V usage is TRBV7-2 and J usage is TRBJ2-6; 9 positions agree with TRBD1. The CDR3 extends over 17 amino acids. Germline CDR1 SGHTA, CDR2 FQGNSA. With 5 bases clipped from V and 0 bases from J, the junction kept 5 bases outside the gene matches. CDR3 residues: CASSPGQGLSGANVLTF. CDR3 DNA: TGTGCCAGCAGCCCGGGACAGGGCCTCTCTGGGGCCAACGTCCTGACTTTC.